This T cell receptor (beta chain) emerged from a study of blood T cell repertoires in COVID-19 (dated by TCRdb to the early 2020s). For the study in its entirety: Collaborator samples came from the United States, Italy and Spain and covered acute and convalescent phases of COVID-19. The prospective study material was composed of cDNA or gDNA derived from T cells, B-cell-depleted T cells, or PBMCs. Deeply sampled blood TCRbeta repertoires from subjects exposed to, actively infected with, or recovered from COVID-19 were included in the dataset. The repertoires were made available in a free public database intended to serve as a resource for research on the immune response to SARS-CoV-2. Samples were obtained from the ongoing ImmuneRACE study (first 160 participants) and from roughly 1,300 subjects provided by 6 global collaborators. The sample metadata nearly always contained a de-identified subject ID, COVID-19 status, age in years and sex. Where available, HLA class I and class II types were taken from metadata supplied by the sample provider and were not determined by assay-based typing. What the study reported, not specific to this receptor: The quantity of clinical and demographic metadata differed by source and by participant and was supplied without curation.

The CDR1 and CDR2 encoded by the germline V gene (reference sequence) are MNHEY and SMNVEV. There are 13 amino acids in the CDR3, from cysteine to phenylalanine inclusive. Kept here is only the CDR3 DNA, which spans 39 bases and is read in frame from base 1. The germline V end is reduced by 5 bases and the J end by 8 bases; junction bases left unmatched: 6. Another Seattle source contributed samples from volunteer blood donors who had recovered from COVID-19. Whole blood was collected in K2EDTA tubes by collaborating institutions according to the institutions' own protocols. Collaborator samples were shipped for TCRbeta analysis as frozen whole blood, isolated PBMCs, or DNA extracted from either sample type. A remark on this clone: Which antigen it targets is not known. Per-nucleotide qualities are absent, and no much larger clonotype sits a single base away.

The immunoSEQ Assay, a bias-controlled multiplex PCR, was used to amplify TCRbeta CDR3 regions from genomic DNA. As for the authors' bioinformatics: Within the assay, amplification of reference gene primers was used to estimate how many nucleated cells each sample contained. Sequence reads were collapsed and filtered to measure the absolute abundance of every unique TCRbeta CDR3 rearrangement. For each sample, productive Simpson clonality was calculated as the square root of Simpson's diversity index over productive rearrangements. The table was pulled from immuneACCESS by TCRdb, which kept in-frame rearrangements only. Such tables lose some clones; where checked, under half of the loss comes from unresolved V genes, and the rest has no known cause. That table gives V, J and clone size, and the DNA gave D and trimming. Here the sample has 300,000 or so clones; around 92% occur a single time. The ten largest clones capture around 6.6% of the sample.

The clonotype comes from a man in his late teens or twenties who had recovered from COVID-19. The rearranged chain carries TRBV27 and TRBJ2-1, with 7 bases in between that match TRBD2. Sequenced: peripheral blood. In nucleotides, the sequence is TGTGCCAGCAGTCTCGGACTAGTCTATGAGCAGTTCTTC. Its protein reads: CASSLGLVYEQFF.